These 9 T cell receptor beta chains originate from one sample sequenced in a study of blood T cell repertoires in COVID-19. Repertoires were generated with immunoSEQ multiplex PCR, while TCRdb's copy carries only in-frame clones and drops some. The data hold 240,000 or so clones, with 86% observed a single time. The specimen sequenced was PBMCs or T cells enriched from blood (not recorded which). These receptors all come from a woman aged 45-65 years who had recovered from COVID-19.

The rearrangement uses TRBV4-3 and TRBJ1-2; D possibly corresponds to TRBD1 (5 bases). Trimming cost V 2 bases and J 4 bases, with 14 bases left between them. Germline CDR1 and CDR2: LGHNA and YSLEER. There are 15 residues in the CDR3. CDR3 loop: CASSQQPQGTYGYTF. DNA for the CDR3: TGCGCCAGCAGCCAACAACCCCAGGGAACCTATGGCTACACCTTC.

The chain's CDR3 is CASSQTTNEKLFF. The CDR3 DNA sequence: TGTGCCAGCAGCCAAACAACTAATGAAAAACTGTTTTTT. This chain uses TRBV7-9 with TRBJ1-4; D gene unclear. Germline CDR1 is SEHNR and CDR2 is FQNEAQ (reference sequence). The CDR3 consists of 13 residues. V shed 5 bases and J shed 0 bases, with 4 bases lying between them.

This clone was seen just once. The chain employs TRBV5-1 and TRBJ1-6, with TRBD1 matching over 10 bases. V was pared by 0 bases and J by 10 bases, with 1 base of the junction left unmatched. The germline CDR1 and CDR2 sequences are SGHRS and YFSETQ. This CDR3 is built from 14 residues. CDR3 region: CASSLGDRGSPLHF. The CDR3 DNA is TGCGCCAGCAGCTTGGGGGACAGGGGCTCACCCCTCCACTTT. Complete variable domain (other parts from reference TRBV5-1 and TRBJ1-6): KAGVTQTPRYLIKTRGQQVTLSCSPISGHRSVSWYQQTPGQGLQFLFEYFSETQRNKGNFPGRFSGRQFSNSRSEMNVSTLELGDSALYLCASSLGDRGSPLHFGNGTRLTVT.

This rearrangement joins TRBV25-1 to TRBJ1-2; D gene uncertain. The CDR3 totals 14 residues. The V gene lost 1 base and the J gene lost 4 bases, with 10 bases spanning the gap. Per germline, CDR1 MGHDK and CDR2 SYGVNS. The CDR3 DNA follows: TGTGCCAGCAGTGAATTTACAGCTGGCTATGGCTACACCTTC. This codes for CASSEFTAGYGYTF.

The chain is built from TRBV5-1 and TRBJ2-1; 7 bases fit TRBD2. CDR1 and CDR2 from the germline V gene are SGHRS and YFSETQ. Germline trimming cut 4 bases from V and 7 bases from J; bases unmatched to any gene: 11. This CDR3 contains 15 residues. The CDR3 DNA reads as TGCGCCAGCAGCCAAAGTACCCCCGGGGGGAATGAGCAGTTCTTC. Translating it yields CASSQSTPGGNEQFF. Drawing the rest from reference TRBV5-1 and TRBJ2-1, the complete variable domain is KAGVTQTPRYLIKTRGQQVTLSCSPISGHRSVSWYQQTPGQGLQFLFEYFSETQRNKGNFPGRFSGRQFSNSRSEMNVSTLELGDSALYLCASSQSTPGGNEQFFGPGTRLTVL.

The V and J genes are TRBV30 and TRBJ1-2; TRBD1 aligns across 8 bases. The CDR3 totals 15 residues. With 5 bases clipped from V and 4 bases from J, the junction kept 12 bases outside the gene matches. Germline CDR1 and CDR2: GTSNPN and SVGIG (reference sequence). The CDR3 nucleotides are TGTGCCTGGGCCGGGACAGGCGACTCACTCTATGGCTACACCTTC. It codes for CAWAGTGDSLYGYTF.

In this sample, this clone turned up a few times. J is TRBJ1-2 and V is TRBV12-3 or TRBV12-4; no definite D call. The ends were cut back, 4 bases at V and 7 bases at J, with 13 bases in the middle. The CDR3 runs to 13 residues. CDR3 bases: TGTGCCAGCAGTTCTAAGGTAGCGGTTGGCTACACCTTC. This sequence encodes CASSSKVAVGYTF.

A remark on this clone: The sample carries other DNA sequences with the same CDR3. This chain connects TRBV3-1 (or the pseudogene TRBV3-2) to TRBJ2-7; TRBD1 matches 9 bases. Germline V gives CDR1 LGHDT, CDR2 YNNKEL (reference sequence). The CDR3 contains 14 residues. Losses at the gene ends were 4 bases for V and 3 bases for J; bases not matched to a gene: 4. As DNA, the CDR3 is TGTGCCAGCAGCCGAAAGACAGGGGGCTACGAGCAGTACTTC. Its translation: CASSRKTGGYEQYF.

J is TRBJ1-2 and V is TRBV7-9; 7 bases are a match to TRBD1. Germline loops: CDR1 SEHNR, CDR2 FQNEAQ (reference sequence). This CDR3 spans 12 amino acids. Trimming cost V 5 bases and J 3 bases; bases outside gene matches: 0. As DNA, the CDR3 is TGTGCCAGCAGCCAGGGGGACTATGGCTACACCTTC. It encodes CASSQGDYGYTF.